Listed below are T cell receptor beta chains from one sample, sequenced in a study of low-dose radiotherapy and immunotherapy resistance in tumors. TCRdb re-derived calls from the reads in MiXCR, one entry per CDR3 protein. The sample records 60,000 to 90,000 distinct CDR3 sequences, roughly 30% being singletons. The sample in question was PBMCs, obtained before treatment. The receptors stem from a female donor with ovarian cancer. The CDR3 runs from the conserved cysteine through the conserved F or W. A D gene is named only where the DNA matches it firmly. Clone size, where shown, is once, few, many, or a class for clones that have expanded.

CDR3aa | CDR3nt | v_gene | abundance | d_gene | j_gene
CASSLAAGHTGELFF | TGTGCCAGCAGCTTAGCGGCAGGTCACACCGGGGAGCTGTTTTTT | TRBV7-9 | many | - | TRBJ2-2
CSVGVRAQNYGYTF | TGCAGCGTCGGGGTAAGGGCCCAGAACTATGGCTACACCTTC | TRBV29-1 | many | - | TRBJ1-2
CASSAEVQYF | TGTGCCAGCAGTGCAGAGGTTCAGTACTTC | TRBV6-2/TRBV6-3 | - | - | TRBJ2-4
CASSQPQVVAPYEQYF | TGCGCCAGCAGTCAACCCCAAGTGGTAGCACCCTACGAGCAGTACTTC | TRBV23-1 | many | - | TRBJ2-7
CASSSETSSYNEQFF | TGTGCCAGCAGCTCCGAGACAAGCTCCTACAATGAGCAGTTCTTC | TRBV7-9 | many | - | TRBJ2-1
CASKRSGAYQETQYF | TGTGCCTCAAAGCGTAGCGGGGCGTACCAAGAGACCCAGTACTTC | TRBV7-9 | many | TRBD2 | TRBJ2-5
CASDPGAGYEQFF | TGTGCCAGCGACCCCGGAGCAGGTTATGAGCAGTTCTTC | TRBV25-1 | many | - | TRBJ2-1
CASRLGRAYEQYF | TGTGCCAGCAGACTCGGGAGGGCCTACGAGCAGTACTTC | TRBV6-2/TRBV6-3 | many | TRBD2 | TRBJ2-7
CATSDDMRDRGSYNEQFF | TGTGCCACCAGTGATGACATGCGGGACAGGGGGTCCTACAATGAGCAGTTCTTC | TRBV24-1 | many | TRBD1 | TRBJ2-1
CASSLQRGEGNEQFF | TGTGCCAGCAGTTTACAGCGGGGGGAGGGGAATGAGCAGTTCTTC | TRBV27 | many | TRBD2 | TRBJ2-1
CASSSLRDRSSGEQFF | TGCGCCAGCAGCTCCCTCCGTGACAGGAGCTCTGGTGAGCAGTTCTTC | TRBV5-1 | many | - | TRBJ2-1
CASSSGSQPQHF | TGTGCCAGCAGTTCGGGGTCTCAGCCCCAGCATTTT | TRBV28 | once | - | TRBJ1-5
CASSPGGSGAGGELFF | TGTGCCAGCAGTCCGGGGGGTAGCGGGGCGGGCGGGGAGCTGTTTTTT | TRBV6-2/TRBV6-3 | - | TRBD2 | TRBJ2-2
CAWGDFQETQYF | TGTGCCTGGGGGGACTTCCAAGAGACCCAGTACTTC | TRBV30 | many | - | TRBJ2-5
CASSKQGADTQYF | TGTGCCAGCAGCAAGCAGGGGGCAGATACGCAGTATTTT | TRBV5-6 | many | TRBD1 | TRBJ2-3
CASSAAGIVKNIQYF | TGTGCCAGCAGCGCTGCGGGGATCGTCAAAAACATTCAGTACTTC | TRBV6-1 | - | - | TRBJ2-4
CSVPLAGRRETQYF | TGCAGCGTTCCCCTAGCGGGTAGACGAGAGACCCAGTACTTC | TRBV29-1 | - | TRBD2 | TRBJ2-5
CASSLAGEVNEQFF | TGTGCCAGCAGTTTAGCGGGAGAAGTGAATGAGCAGTTCTTC | TRBV28 | medium-sized | TRBD2 | TRBJ2-1
CASEGHRNQPQHF | TGTGCCAGCGAGGGACACCGCAATCAGCCCCAGCATTTT | TRBV6-1 | many | - | TRBJ1-5
CASSGYKRTQYF | TGTGCCAGCAGCGGCTATAAGAGGACGCAGTATTTT | TRBV11-3 | - | - | TRBJ2-3
CASSLGAGGETQYF | TGTGCCAGCAGCTTAGGAGCGGGGGGGGAAACGCAGTATTTT | TRBV7-2 | many | TRBD2 | TRBJ2-3
CASSVDRGPSHSYEQYF | TGTGCCAGCAGCGTGGACAGGGGGCCATCCCACTCCTACGAGCAGTACTTC | TRBV7-9 | many | TRBD1 | TRBJ2-7
CASSSSGTEQYF | TGTGCCAGCAGTTCCTCAGGGACCGAGCAGTACTTC | TRBV27 | - | - | TRBJ2-7
CASSADRGLTDTQYF | TGTGCCAGTAGTGCGGACAGGGGGCTCACAGATACGCAGTATTTT | TRBV19 | many | TRBD1 | TRBJ2-3
CASRGGGGNTDTQYF | TGTGCCAGCAGGGGGGGCGGGGGGAACACAGATACGCAGTATTTT | TRBV6-8 | - | TRBD2 | TRBJ2-3
CASTQTLGGSYEQYF | TGTGCCAGCACCCAAACCTTGGGCGGGAGCTACGAGCAGTACTTC | TRBV12-3/TRBV12-4 | - | TRBD2 | TRBJ2-7
CASSAQGGDGYTF | TGTGCCAGCAGCGCACAGGGGGGTGATGGCTACACCTTC | TRBV27 | - | TRBD1 | TRBJ1-2
CASSVGLGVYYNEQFF | TGTGCCAGCAGCGTAGGCTTAGGAGTATACTACAATGAGCAGTTCTTC | TRBV9 | many | - | TRBJ2-1
CASSPTTSGRPRGTGELFF | TGTGCCAGCAGCCCAACGACTAGCGGGAGACCGCGGGGCACCGGGGAGCTGTTTTTT | TRBV5-6 | few | TRBD2 | TRBJ2-2
CSARQGIHYNEQFF | TGCAGTGCTAGACAGGGTATTCACTACAATGAGCAGTTCTTC | TRBV20-1 | - | - | TRBJ2-1
CASSTPNEQYF | TGTGCCAGCAGCACCCCTAACGAGCAGTACTTC | TRBV28 | many | - | TRBJ2-7
CASSRPTSGKNTDTQYF | TGTGCCAGCAGCCGCCCAACTAGCGGGAAAAACACAGATACGCAGTATTTT | TRBV7-8 | many | TRBD2 | TRBJ2-3